One sample yielded the 6 T cell receptor beta chains listed below, sequenced in a study of cytomegalovirus exposure and HLA in healthy donors. Only in-frame clones appear in the TCRdb table, and some are missing; sequencing was by immunoSEQ multiplex PCR. The table has over 85,000 clones, 88% seen once. The material sequenced was PBMCs. The source of these receptors is a woman aged 30 to 39 in good health and CMV-seropositive.

This clone was counted a few times. Sequence at one end of the junction differs from germline and may be a read error. J is TRBJ1-4 and V is TRBV2; 9 bases fit TRBD1. There are 11 residues in the CDR3. Germline CDR1 is SNHLY and CDR2 is FYNNEI. CDR3 protein: CASSGMDRGVF. DNA of the CDR3: TGTGCCAGCAGTGGGATGGACAGGGGAGTTTTT.

This clone has just one count. The chain uses TRBV4-2 and TRBJ2-1, with D maybe TRBD2 (7 bases). CDR3 length equals 17 residues. V lost 0 bases, J lost 0 bases, and 12 bases lay in between. The germline V gene has CDR1 LGHNA and CDR2 YNFKEQ. CDR3 protein: CASSQDWGGSSYNEQFF. For the CDR3, the DNA is TGTGCCAGCAGCCAAGATTGGGGGGGCAGCTCCTACAATGAGCAGTTCTTC.

The table lists this clone with a count of one. The chain couples TRBV2 to TRBJ2-5; TRBD2 agrees at 7 bases. Germline V gene lookup returns CDR1 SNHLY and CDR2 FYNNEI. The V gene end was trimmed by 10 bases and the J gene end by 1 base; junction bases not matched to a gene: 3. The CDR3 totals 12 residues. CDR3 sequence: CATRLAQETQYF. DNA for the CDR3: TGTGCCACCCGACTAGCCCAAGAGACCCAGTACTTC.

The CDR3 reads CASSGRGADTQYF. The CDR3 nucleotides read TGTGCCAGCAGCGGGAGGGGGGCGGATACGCAGTATTTT. The V gene is TRBV5-4, the J gene TRBJ2-3, with a possible D match to TRBD2 (7 bases). V lost 4 bases to trimming and J lost 6 bases, with 12 bases between them. Germline-derived CDR1 and CDR2 are SGHNT and YYREEE (reference sequence). The CDR3 consists of 13 residues.

This chain connects TRBV9 to TRBJ1-4, with D possibly matching TRBD1 (5 bases). CDR3 size: 15 residues. The germline gives CDR1 SGDLS, CDR2 YYNGEE. The V gene lost 1 base and the J gene lost 3 bases, with 10 bases spanning the gap. The CDR3 loop is CASSVWGRANEKLFF. The CDR3 bases are TGTGCCAGCAGCGTATGGGGCAGAGCTAATGAAAAACTGTTTTTT.

There are a few counts of this clone. This sequence joins TRBV19 and TRBJ2-3, with D possibly being TRBD1 (6 bases). V was clipped by 8 bases and J by 5 bases, with 11 bases between them. In germline, CDR1 is LNHDA, CDR2 SQIVND (reference sequence). This CDR3 spans 12 amino acids. The DNA of the CDR3 is TGTGCCAGTCGAACACAGGGAGATACGCAGTATTTT. Protein product: CASRTQGDTQYF.